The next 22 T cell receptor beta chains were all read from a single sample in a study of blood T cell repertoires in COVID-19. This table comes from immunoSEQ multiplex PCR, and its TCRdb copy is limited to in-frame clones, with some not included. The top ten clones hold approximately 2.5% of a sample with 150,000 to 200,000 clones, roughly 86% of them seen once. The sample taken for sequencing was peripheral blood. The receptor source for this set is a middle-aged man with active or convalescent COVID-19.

The CDR3 DNA reads TGTGCTAGTGGTTTGACCCGGGACAGATACAATGAGCAGTTCTTC. This codes for CASGLTRDRYNEQFF. The rearrangement links TRBV12-5 to TRBJ2-1, with TRBD1 matching 7 bases. CDR1 and CDR2 (germline): LGHNT, FRNRAP. Losses at the gene ends were 2 bases for V and 4 bases for J; bases not matched to a gene: 5. The CDR3 covers 15 residues.

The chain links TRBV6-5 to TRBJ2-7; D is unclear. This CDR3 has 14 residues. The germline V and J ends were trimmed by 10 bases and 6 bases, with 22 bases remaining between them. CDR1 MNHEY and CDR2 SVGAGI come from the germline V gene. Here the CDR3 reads CATLLSYGSAEQYF. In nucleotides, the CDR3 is TGTGCCACCCTACTGTCTTACGGGTCTGCCGAGCAGTACTTC.

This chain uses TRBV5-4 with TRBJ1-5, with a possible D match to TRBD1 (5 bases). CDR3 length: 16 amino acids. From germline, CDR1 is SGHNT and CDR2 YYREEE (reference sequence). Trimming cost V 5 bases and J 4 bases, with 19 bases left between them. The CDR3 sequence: CASSNLKTDPNQPQHF. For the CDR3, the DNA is TGTGCCAGCAGTAACTTAAAGACAGATCCTAATCAGCCCCAGCATTTT.

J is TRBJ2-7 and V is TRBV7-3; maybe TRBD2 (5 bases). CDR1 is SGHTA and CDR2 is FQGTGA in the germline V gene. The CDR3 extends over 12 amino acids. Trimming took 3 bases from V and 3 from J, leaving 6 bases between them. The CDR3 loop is CASSFGDYEQYF. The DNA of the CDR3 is TGTGCCAGCAGCTTCGGGGACTACGAGCAGTACTTC.

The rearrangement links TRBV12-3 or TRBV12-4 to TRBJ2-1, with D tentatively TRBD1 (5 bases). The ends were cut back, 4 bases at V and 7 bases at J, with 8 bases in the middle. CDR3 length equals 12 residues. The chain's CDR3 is CASSYKGNEQFF. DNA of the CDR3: TGTGCCAGCAGTTATAAGGGGAATGAGCAGTTCTTC.

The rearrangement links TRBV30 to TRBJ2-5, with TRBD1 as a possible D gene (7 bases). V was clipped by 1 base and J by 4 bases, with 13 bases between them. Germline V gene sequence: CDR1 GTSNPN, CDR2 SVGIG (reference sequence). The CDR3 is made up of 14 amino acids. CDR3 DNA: TGTGCCTGGAGTGGACAGGGAGGAGGAGAGACCCAGTACTTC. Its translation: CAWSGQGGGETQYF.

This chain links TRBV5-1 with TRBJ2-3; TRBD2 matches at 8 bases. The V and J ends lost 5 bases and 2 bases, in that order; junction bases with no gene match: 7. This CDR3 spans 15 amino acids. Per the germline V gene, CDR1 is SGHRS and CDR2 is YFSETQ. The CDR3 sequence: CASRRPGLDTDTQYF. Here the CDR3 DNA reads TGCGCCAGCAGGAGACCGGGACTAGACACAGATACGCAGTATTTT.

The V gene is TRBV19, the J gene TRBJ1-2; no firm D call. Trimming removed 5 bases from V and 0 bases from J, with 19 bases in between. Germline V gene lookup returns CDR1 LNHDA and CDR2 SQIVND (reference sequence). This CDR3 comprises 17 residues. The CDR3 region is CASSGGLGVSPNYGYTF. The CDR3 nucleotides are TGTGCCAGTAGTGGAGGGTTGGGAGTGAGTCCTAACTATGGCTACACCTTC.

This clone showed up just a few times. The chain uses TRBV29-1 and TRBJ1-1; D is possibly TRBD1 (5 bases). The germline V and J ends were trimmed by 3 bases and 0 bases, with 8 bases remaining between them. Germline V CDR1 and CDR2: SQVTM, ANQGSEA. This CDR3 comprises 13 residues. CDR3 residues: CSVDGRVNTEAFF. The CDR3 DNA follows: TGCAGCGTTGACGGCAGGGTGAACACTGAAGCTTTCTTT.

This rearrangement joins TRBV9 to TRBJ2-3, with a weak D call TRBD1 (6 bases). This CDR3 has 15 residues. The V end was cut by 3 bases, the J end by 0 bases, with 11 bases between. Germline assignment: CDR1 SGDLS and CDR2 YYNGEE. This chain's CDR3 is CASSEGHPSTDTQYF. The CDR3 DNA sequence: TGTGCCAGCAGCGAGGGACACCCTAGCACAGATACGCAGTATTTT.

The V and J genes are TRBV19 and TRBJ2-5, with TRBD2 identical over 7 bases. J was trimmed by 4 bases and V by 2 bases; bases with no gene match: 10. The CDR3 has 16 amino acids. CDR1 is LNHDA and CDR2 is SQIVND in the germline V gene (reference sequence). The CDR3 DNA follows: TGTGCCAGTAGTATACAATGGGCCGGGGGGAGAGAGACCCAGTACTTC. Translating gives CASSIQWAGGRETQYF.

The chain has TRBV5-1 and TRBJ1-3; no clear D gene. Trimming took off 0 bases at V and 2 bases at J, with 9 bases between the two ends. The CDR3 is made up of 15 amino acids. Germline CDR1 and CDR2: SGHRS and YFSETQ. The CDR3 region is CASSLGSVTGNTIYF. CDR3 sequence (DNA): TGCGCCAGCAGCTTGGGATCAGTAACTGGAAACACCATATATTTT.

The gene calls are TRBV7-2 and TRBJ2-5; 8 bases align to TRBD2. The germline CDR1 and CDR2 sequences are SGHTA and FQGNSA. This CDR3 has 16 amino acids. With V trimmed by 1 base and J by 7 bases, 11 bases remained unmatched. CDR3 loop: CASSLEGTRNVGTQYF. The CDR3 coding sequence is TGTGCCAGCAGCTTAGAGGGGACTAGGAACGTGGGGACCCAGTACTTC.

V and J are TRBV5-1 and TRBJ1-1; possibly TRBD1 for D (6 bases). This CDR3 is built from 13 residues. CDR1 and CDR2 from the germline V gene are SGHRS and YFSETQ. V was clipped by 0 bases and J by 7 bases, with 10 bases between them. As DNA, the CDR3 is TGCGCCAGCAGCTTGGACAGGGTGCGTGAAGCTTTCTTT. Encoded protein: CASSLDRVREAFF.

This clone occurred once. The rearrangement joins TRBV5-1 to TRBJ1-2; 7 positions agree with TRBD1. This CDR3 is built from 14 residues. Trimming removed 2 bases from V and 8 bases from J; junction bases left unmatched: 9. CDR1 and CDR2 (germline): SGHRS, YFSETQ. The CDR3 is CASSFETGEQGYTF. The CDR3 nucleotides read TGCGCCAGCAGCTTTGAAACAGGGGAGCAAGGCTACACCTTC.

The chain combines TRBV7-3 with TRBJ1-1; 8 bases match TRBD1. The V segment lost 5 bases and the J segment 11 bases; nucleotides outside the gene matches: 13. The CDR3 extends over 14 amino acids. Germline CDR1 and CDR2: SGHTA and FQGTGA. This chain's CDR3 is CASSPSGQGREAFF. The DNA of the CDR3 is TGTGCCAGCAGCCCGAGTGGACAGGGCAGGGAGGCTTTCTTT.

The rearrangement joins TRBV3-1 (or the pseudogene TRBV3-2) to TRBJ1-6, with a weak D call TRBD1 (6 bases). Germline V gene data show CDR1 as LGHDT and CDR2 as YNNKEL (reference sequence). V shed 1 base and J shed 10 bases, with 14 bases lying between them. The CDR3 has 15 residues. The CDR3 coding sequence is TGTGCCAGCAGCCAAGCCTCAGGGGTTGGGTCACCCCTCCACTTT. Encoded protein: CASSQASGVGSPLHF.

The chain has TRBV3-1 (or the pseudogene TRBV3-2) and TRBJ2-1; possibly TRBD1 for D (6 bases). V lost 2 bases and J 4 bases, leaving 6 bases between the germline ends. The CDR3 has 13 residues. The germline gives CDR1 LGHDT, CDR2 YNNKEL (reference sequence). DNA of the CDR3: TGTGCCAGCAGCCAACAGGGGTACAATGAGCAGTTCTTC. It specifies CASSQQGYNEQFF.

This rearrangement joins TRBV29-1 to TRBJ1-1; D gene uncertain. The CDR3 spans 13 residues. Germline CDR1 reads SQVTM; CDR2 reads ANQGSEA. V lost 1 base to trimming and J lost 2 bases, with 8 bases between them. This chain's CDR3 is CSVEGAGNTEAFF. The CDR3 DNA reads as TGCAGCGTTGAAGGGGCGGGCAACACTGAAGCTTTCTTT.

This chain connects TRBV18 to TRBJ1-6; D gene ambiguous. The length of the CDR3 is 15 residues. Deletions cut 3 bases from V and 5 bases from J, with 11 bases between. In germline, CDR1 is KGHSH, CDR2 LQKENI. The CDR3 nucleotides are TGTGCCAGCTCACCGGCGGCCGGTAATAATTCACCCCTCCACTTT. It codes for CASSPAAGNNSPLHF. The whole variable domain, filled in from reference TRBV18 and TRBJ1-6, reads NAGVMQNPRHLVRRRGQEARLRCSPMKGHSHVYWYRQLPEEGLKFMVYLQKENIIDESGMPKERFSAEFPKEGPSILRIQQVVRGDSAAYFCASSPAAGNNSPLHFGNGTRLTVT.

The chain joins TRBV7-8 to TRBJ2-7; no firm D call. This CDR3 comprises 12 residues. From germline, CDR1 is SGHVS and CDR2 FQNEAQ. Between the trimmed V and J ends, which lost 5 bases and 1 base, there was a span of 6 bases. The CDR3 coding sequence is TGTGCCAGCAGCCGAACATCCTACGAGCAGTACTTC. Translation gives CASSRTSYEQYF.

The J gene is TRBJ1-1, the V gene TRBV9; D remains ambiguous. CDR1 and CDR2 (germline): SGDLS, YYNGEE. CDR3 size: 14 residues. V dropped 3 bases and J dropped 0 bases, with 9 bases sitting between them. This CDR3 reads CASSARHLNTEAFF. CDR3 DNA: TGTGCCAGCAGCGCCCGACACCTGAACACTGAAGCTTTCTTT. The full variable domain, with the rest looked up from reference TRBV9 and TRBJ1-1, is DSGVTQTPKHLITATGQRVTLRCSPRSGDLSVYWYQQSLDQGLQFLIQYYNGEERAKGNILERFSAQQFPDLHSELNLSSLELGDSALYFCASSARHLNTEAFFGQGTRLTVV.